This T cell receptor beta chain was documented in a study of identical twins. As for this clonotype: Its antigen is undetermined.

MiXCR, applied by TCRdb to the 5' RACE reads, yields one record per CDR3 protein. The sample records more than 600,000 distinct CDR3 sequences, 18% being singletons. Study-level points and caveats: Cord blood's abundant beta clonotypes had fewer insertions, unlike memory repertoires.

This sample was shared with a second study, whose subject was T cells expressing NK-cell markers. That paper notes: Seropositivity for HCMV was found in most of the eight sequenced donors, with one seronegative.

This sequence originates from a woman aged 18-30 years in good health. Source material: PBMCs.

The CDR3 loop reads CASSQDRRAKNIQYF. Written as DNA, the CDR3 is TGCGCCAGCAGCCAAGATCGGAGAGCCAAAAACATTCAGTACTTC. The V and J genes are TRBV4-3 and TRBJ2-4; D is undetermined. The CDR3 extends over 15 amino acids. The V and J ends lost 0 bases and 0 bases respectively, with 6 bases between them. Per germline, CDR1 LGHNA and CDR2 YSLEER.